The entry below gives a single T cell receptor (beta chain) sequence along with its context. This clonotype was found many times. Its antigen is unknown. Base qualities are not recorded, but no much larger clone differs from it by a single base. V was cut back by 4 bases and J by 6 bases, leaving a gap of 19 bases between them. Including the terminal cysteine and phenylalanine, the CDR3 comprises 16 residues. The only DNA kept is the CDR3, 48 bases in frame from the first base. From the germline V gene, CDR1 is MNHEY and CDR2 is SVGAGI. The time point label, as the study defines it: sample taken at primary tumor resection. For TCR sequencing, whole RNA was extracted from tumor and nontumor lung tissue, or from cryopreserved PBMC samples, and no cell sorting was done. Samples were obtained from fewer than 80 patients with early-stage, untreated non-small cell lung cancer from the lung TRACERx cohort. Only patients with enough RNA available from two or more tumor regions were chosen for TCR sequencing. Before selection, tumor and adjacent nontumor lung specimens were reviewed by a lung pathologist.

This record belongs to a study of spatial heterogeneity in lung cancer (dated by TCRdb to about 2019). For the study in its entirety: More beta-chain than alpha-chain transcripts were consistently detected, likely reflecting higher beta-chain transcript abundance. In the raw uncorrected reads, each unique combination of TCR and UMI appeared more than ten times on average. In non-small cell lung cancer, the study quantitatively compared TCR alpha and beta repertoires across several tumor regions, matched nontumor lung, and blood. The study linked features of the TCR repertoire to counts of nonsynonymous mutations, which were determined by whole-exome sequencing of tumor tissue. Both alpha and beta chains were TCR-sequenced in roughly 200 tumor regions, some 64 matched nontumor lung samples and more than 50 PBMC samples obtained at surgery.

Broad study findings and their caveats: Confirming at a functional level the hypothesis that regional TCRs recognize regional mutations was considered to require additional single-cell paired TCR alpha and beta sequencing.

The library came from 5' RACE. TCRdb names NextSeq 500 as the instrument used. To allow correction of PCR and sequencing errors, the TCR library protocol tagged every TCR cDNA molecule with a unique molecular identifier. On the authors' methods: TCR identification, UMI-based error correction and CDR3 extraction were all carried out with Decombinator tools. TCRs above a frequency of 2 per 1,000, corresponding to the top 1% of the tumor frequency distribution, were defined as expanded. Each repertoire was subsampled 100 times to 5,000 TCRs, after which Renyi diversity was computed with the R vegan package. To build CDR3 similarity networks, amino acid triplet string-kernel similarity was used, and CDR3s were connected when their pairwise similarity was above 0.82. TCRdb took the public reads, trimmed them with fastp at Q25, ran MiXCR for clone calling and kept in-frame beta chains. Identical CDR3 proteins give one entry, which carries the most common genes and DNA. These V and J calls originate from TCRdb's pipeline instead of the authors' own analysis. The sample has thousands of distinct CDR3 sequences on record, approximately 5% of them singletons. Of the sample, 6.5% to 10% falls within the top ten clones.

This specimen consisted of normal lung tissue next to the tumor, obtained at surgery. The clonotype was recovered from a female donor with early-stage non-small cell lung cancer. Rearrangement joined TRBV6-5 to TRBJ2-1; the D call could be TRBD1 or TRBD2, with each sharing 6 bases. Here is the DNA: TGTGCCAGCAGTTCTGGAGGAGGGGGGCCTGTCAATGAGCAGTTCTTC. It is translated as CASSSGGGGPVNEQFF.